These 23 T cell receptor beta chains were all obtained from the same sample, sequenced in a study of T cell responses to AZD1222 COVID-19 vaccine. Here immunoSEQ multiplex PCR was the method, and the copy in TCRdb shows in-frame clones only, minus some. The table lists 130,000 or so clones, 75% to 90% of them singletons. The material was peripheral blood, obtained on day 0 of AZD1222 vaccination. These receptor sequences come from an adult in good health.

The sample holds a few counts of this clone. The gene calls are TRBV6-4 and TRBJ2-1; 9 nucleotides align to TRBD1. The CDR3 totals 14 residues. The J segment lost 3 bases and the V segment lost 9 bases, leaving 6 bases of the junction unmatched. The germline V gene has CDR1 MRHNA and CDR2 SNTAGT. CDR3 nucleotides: TGTGCCAGGAAGCCGGGACAGGGCTACAATGAGCAGTTCTTC. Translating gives CARKPGQGYNEQFF.

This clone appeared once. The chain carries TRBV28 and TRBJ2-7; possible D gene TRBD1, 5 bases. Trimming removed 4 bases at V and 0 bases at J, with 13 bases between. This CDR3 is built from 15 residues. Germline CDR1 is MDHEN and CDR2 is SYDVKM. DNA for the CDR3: TGTGCCAGCAGTTGGGGCTCACAGATCTCCTACGAGCAGTACTTC. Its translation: CASSWGSQISYEQYF.

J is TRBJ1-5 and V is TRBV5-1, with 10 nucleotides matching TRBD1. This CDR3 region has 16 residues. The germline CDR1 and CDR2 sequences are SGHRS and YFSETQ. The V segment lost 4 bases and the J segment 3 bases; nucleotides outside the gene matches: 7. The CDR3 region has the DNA TGCGCCAGCAGCCTCTTGGGGACAGGGGACAATCAGCCCCAGCATTTT. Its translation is CASSLLGTGDNQPQHF.

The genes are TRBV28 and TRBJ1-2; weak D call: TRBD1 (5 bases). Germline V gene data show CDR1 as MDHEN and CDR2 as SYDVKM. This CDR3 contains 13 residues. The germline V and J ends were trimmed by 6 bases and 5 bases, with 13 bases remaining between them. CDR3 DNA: TGTGCCAGCAGGCTTGGTTGGGGGTATGGCTACACCTTC. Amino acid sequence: CASRLGWGYGYTF.

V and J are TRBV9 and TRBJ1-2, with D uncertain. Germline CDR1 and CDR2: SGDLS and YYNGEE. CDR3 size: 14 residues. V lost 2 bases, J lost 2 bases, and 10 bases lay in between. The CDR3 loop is CASSVGQMNYGYTF. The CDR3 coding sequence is TGTGCCAGCAGCGTGGGCCAGATGAACTATGGCTACACCTTC.

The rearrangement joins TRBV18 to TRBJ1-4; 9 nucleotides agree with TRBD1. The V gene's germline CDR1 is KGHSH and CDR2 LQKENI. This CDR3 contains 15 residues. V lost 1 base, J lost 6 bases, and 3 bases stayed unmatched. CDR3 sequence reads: CASSPLRTGDEKLFF. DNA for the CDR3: TGTGCCAGCTCACCACTAAGGACAGGGGATGAAAAACTGTTTTTT.

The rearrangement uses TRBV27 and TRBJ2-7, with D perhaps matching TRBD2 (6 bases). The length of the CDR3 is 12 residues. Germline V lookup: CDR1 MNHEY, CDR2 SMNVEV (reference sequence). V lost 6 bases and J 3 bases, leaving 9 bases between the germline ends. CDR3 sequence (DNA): TGTGCCAGCAGCGGGAGTTACTACGAGCAGTACTTC. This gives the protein CASSGSYYEQYF.

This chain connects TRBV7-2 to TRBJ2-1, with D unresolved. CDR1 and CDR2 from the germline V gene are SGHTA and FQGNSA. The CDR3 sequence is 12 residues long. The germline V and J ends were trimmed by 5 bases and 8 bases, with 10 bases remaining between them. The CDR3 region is CASSGTGYEQFF. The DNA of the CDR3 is TGTGCCAGCAGCGGTACGGGCTATGAGCAGTTCTTC.

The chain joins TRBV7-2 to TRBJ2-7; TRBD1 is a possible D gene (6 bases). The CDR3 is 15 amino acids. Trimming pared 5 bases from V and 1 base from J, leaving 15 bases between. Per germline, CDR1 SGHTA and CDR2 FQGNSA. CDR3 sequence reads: CASSADRHSSYEQYF. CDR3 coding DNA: TGTGCCAGCAGCGCGGACAGACACTCTTCCTACGAGCAGTACTTC.

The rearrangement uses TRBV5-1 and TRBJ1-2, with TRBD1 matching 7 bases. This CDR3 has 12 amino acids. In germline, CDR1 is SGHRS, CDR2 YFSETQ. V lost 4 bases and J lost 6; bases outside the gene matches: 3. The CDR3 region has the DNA TGCGCCAGCAGCCATACAGGGGATGGCTACACCTTC. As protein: CASSHTGDGYTF.

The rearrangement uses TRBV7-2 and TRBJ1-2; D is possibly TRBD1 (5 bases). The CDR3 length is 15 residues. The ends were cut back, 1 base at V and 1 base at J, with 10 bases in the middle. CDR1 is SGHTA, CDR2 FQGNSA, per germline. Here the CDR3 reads CASSLEAGNNYGYTF. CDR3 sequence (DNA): TGTGCCAGCAGCTTAGAGGCAGGGAATAACTATGGCTACACCTTC.

The chain's CDR3 is CASSAPTSGSADEQFF. CDR3 bases: TGTGCCAGCAGCGCGCCTACTAGCGGGAGCGCCGATGAGCAGTTCTTC. The rearrangement links TRBV9 to TRBJ2-1; TRBD2 agrees at 11 bases. J was trimmed by 8 bases and V by 3 bases; bases with no gene match: 10. The CDR3 has 16 residues. CDR1 and CDR2 (germline): SGDLS, YYNGEE. The whole variable domain, remainder taken from reference TRBV9 and TRBJ2-1, is DSGVTQTPKHLITATGQRVTLRCSPRSGDLSVYWYQQSLDQGLQFLIQYYNGEERAKGNILERFSAQQFPDLHSELNLSSLELGDSALYFCASSAPTSGSADEQFFGPGTRLTVL.

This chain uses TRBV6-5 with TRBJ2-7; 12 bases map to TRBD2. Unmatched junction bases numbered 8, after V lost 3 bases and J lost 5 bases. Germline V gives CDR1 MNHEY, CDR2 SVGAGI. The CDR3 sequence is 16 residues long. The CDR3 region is CASSYTPTSGSDEQYF. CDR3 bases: TGTGCCAGCAGTTATACCCCGACTAGCGGGAGCGACGAGCAGTACTTC.

The CDR3 loop reads CARSTGGRSGTEAFF. For the CDR3, the DNA is TGTGCCAGGTCGACAGGGGGCCGGTCGGGCACTGAAGCTTTCTTT. The chain is built from TRBV6-5 and TRBJ1-1; 10 bases map to TRBD1. CDR1 is MNHEY, CDR2 SVGAGI, per germline. The CDR3 is made up of 15 amino acids. V lost 9 bases and J lost 4; bases outside the gene matches: 11.

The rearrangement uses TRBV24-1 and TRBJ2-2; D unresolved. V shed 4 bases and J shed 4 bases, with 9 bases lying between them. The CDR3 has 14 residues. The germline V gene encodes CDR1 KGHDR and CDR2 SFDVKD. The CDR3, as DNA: TGTGCCACCAGTGACCAGTCACCCACCGGGGAGCTGTTTTTT. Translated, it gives CATSDQSPTGELFF.

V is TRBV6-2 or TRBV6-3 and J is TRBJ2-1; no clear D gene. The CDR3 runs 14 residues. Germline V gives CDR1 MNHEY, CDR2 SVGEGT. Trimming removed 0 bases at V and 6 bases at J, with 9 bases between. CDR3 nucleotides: TGTGCCAGCAGTTACTCGGGAAACTCCAATGAGCAGTTCTTC. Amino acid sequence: CASSYSGNSNEQFF.

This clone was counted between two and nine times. Here the CDR3 DNA reads TGTGCCAGCAGAATTAGGGTGTATAGCAATCAGCCCCAGCATTTT. This sequence encodes CASRIRVYSNQPQHF. The V call is TRBV6-5, the J call TRBJ1-5, with D unclear. Germline values: CDR1 MNHEY, CDR2 SVGAGI. V was clipped by 6 bases and J by 0 bases, with 12 bases between them. This CDR3 comprises 15 residues.

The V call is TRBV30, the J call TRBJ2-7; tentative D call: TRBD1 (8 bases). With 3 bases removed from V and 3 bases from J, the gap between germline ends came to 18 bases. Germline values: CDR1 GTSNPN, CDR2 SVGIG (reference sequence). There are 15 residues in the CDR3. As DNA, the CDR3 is TGTGCCTGGAGCCCAAACAGGGGGGGAGGCTACGAGCAGTACTTC. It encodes CAWSPNRGGGYEQYF.

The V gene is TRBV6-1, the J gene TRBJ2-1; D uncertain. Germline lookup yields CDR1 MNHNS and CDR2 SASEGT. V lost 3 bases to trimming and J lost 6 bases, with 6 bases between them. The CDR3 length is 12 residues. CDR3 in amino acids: CASSDSSNEQFF. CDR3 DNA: TGTGCCAGCAGTGATTCTAGCAATGAGCAGTTCTTC.

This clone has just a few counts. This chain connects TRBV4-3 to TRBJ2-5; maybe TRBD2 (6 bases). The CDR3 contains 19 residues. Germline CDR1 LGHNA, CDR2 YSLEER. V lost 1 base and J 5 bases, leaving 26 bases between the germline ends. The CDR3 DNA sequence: TGCGCCAGCAGCCAAGGAACGGAACTCGTGGGGAGGTCAGGGGAGACCCAGTACTTC. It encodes CASSQGTELVGRSGETQYF.

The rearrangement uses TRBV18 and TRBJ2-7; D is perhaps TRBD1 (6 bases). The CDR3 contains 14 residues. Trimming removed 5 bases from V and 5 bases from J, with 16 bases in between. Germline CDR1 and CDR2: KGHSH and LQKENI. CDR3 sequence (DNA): TGTGCCAGCTCAACCGGGACACGGCCCGACGAGCAGTACTTC. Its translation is CASSTGTRPDEQYF. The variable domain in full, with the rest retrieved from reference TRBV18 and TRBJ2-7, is NAGVMQNPRHLVRRRGQEARLRCSPMKGHSHVYWYRQLPEEGLKFMVYLQKENIIDESGMPKERFSAEFPKEGPSILRIQQVVRGDSAAYFCASSTGTRPDEQYFGPGTRLTVT.

CDR3 bases: TGTGCCAGCAGCGGGTGGACAGGGGGCGGTGAGACCCAGTACTTC. Its protein product is CASSGWTGGGETQYF. The genes are TRBV7-6 and TRBJ2-5, with 11 bases aligning to TRBD1. V dropped 5 bases and J dropped 5; count of bases not matched to a gene: 7. The germline CDR1 and CDR2 sequences are SGHVS and FNYEAQ. The CDR3 contains 15 residues.

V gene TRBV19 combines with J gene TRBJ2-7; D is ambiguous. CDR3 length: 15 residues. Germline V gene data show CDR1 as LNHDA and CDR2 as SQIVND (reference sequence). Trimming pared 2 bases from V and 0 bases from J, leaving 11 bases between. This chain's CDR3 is CASSIKILPSYEQYF. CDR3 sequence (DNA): TGTGCCAGTAGTATAAAGATACTACCCTCCTACGAGCAGTACTTC. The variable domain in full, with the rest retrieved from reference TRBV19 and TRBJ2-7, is DGGITQSPKYLFRKEGQNVTLSCEQNLNHDAMYWYRQDPGQGLRLIYYSQIVNDFQKGDIAEGYSVSREKKESFPLTVTSAQKNPTAFYLCASSIKILPSYEQYFGPGTRLTVT.